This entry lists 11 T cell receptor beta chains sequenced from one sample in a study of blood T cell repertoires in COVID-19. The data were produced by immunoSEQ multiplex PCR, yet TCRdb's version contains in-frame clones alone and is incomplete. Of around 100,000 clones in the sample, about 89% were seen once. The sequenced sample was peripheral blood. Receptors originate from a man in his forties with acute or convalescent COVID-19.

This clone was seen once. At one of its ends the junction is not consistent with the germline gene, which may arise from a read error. The CDR3: CASSDSGRGYTF. CDR3 in DNA: TGTGCCAGCAGTGACTCAGGGAGAGGCTACACCTTC. The chain combines TRBV6-5 with TRBJ1-2; tentatively, D is TRBD1 (5 bases). The CDR3 runs 12 residues. CDR1 is MNHEY, CDR2 SVGAGI, per germline.

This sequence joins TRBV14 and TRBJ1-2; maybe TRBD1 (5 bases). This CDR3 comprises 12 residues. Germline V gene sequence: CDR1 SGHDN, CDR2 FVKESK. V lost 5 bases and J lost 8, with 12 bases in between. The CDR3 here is CASSSSSGGYTF. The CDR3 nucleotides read TGTGCCAGCAGCTCTTCTTCAGGGGGCTACACCTTC. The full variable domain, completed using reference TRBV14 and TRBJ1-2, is EAGVTQFPSHSVIEKGQTVTLRCDPISGHDNLYWYRRVMGKEIKFLLHFVKESKQDESGMPNNRFLAERTGGTYSTLKVQPAELEDSGVYFCASSSSSGGYTFGSGTRLTVV.

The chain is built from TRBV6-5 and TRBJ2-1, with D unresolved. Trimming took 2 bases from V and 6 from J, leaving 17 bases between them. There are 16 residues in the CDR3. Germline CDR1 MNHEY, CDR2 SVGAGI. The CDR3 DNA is TGTGCCAGCAGTTACGTATCCTCCCGAGGAACCAATGAGCAGTTCTTC. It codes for CASSYVSSRGTNEQFF.

The CDR3 DNA follows: TGTGCCAGCACCCCCAGCGACTACTCCTACGAGCAGTACTTC. Translated, it gives CASTPSDYSYEQYF. V is TRBV2 and J is TRBJ2-7; D may be TRBD2 (5 bases). The CDR3 length is 14 residues. In germline, CDR1 is SNHLY, CDR2 FYNNEI. Trimming cost V 7 bases and J 0 bases, with 13 bases left between them.

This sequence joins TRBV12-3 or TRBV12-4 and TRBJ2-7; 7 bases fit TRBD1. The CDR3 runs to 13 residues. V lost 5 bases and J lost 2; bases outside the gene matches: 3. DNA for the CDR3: TGTGCCAGCAGTCGGGGACAGACCTACGAGCAGTACTTC. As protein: CASSRGQTYEQYF.

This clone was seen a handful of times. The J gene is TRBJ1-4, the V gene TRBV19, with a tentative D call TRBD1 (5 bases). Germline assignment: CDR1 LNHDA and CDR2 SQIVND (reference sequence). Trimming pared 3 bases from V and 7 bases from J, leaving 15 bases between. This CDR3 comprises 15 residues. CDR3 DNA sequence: TGTGCCAGTAGTATCAGGAGGGGAAGCAGTGAAAAACTGTTTTTT. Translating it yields CASSIRRGSSEKLFF. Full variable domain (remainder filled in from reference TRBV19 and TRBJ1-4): DGGITQSPKYLFRKEGQNVTLSCEQNLNHDAMYWYRQDPGQGLRLIYYSQIVNDFQKGDIAEGYSVSREKKESFPLTVTSAQKNPTAFYLCASSIRRGSSEKLFFGSGTQLSVL.

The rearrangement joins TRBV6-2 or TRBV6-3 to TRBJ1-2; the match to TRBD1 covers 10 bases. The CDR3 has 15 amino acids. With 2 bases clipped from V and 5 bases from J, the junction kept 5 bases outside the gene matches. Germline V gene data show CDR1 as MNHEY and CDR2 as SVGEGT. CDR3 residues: CASSYAGQGLYGYTF. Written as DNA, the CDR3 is TGTGCCAGCAGTTACGCGGGACAGGGGTTATATGGCTACACCTTC.

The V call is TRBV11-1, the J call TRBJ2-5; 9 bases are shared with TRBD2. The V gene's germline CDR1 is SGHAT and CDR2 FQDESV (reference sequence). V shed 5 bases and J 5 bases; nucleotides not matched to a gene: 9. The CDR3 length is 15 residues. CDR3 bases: TGTGCCAGCAGCCCACGACTAGCGGCACGGGAGACCCAGTACTTC. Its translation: CASSPRLAARETQYF.

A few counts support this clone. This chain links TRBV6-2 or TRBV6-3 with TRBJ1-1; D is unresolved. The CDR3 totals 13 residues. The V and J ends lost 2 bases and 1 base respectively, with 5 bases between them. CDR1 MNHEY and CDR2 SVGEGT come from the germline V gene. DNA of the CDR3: TGTGCCAGCAGTTACCAGGAGAACACTGAAGCTTTCTTT. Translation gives CASSYQENTEAFF.

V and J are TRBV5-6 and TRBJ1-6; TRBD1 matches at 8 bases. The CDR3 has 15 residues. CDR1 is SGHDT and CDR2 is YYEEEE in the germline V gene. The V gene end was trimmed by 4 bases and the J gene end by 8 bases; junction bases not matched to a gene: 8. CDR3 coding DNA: TGTGCCAGCAGCAAACCGACAGGGGCCGATTCACCCCTCCACTTT. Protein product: CASSKPTGADSPLHF.

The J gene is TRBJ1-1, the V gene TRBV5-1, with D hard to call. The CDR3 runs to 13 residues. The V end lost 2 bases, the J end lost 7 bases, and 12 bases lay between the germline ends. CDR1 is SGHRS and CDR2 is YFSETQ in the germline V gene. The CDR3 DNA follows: TGCGCCAGCAGCTTCGACGGGGTGGGTGAAGCTTTCTTT. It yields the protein CASSFDGVGEAFF. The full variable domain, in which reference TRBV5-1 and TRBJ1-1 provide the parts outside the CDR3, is KAGVTQTPRYLIKTRGQQVTLSCSPISGHRSVSWYQQTPGQGLQFLFEYFSETQRNKGNFPGRFSGRQFSNSRSEMNVSTLELGDSALYLCASSFDGVGEAFFGQGTRLTVV.